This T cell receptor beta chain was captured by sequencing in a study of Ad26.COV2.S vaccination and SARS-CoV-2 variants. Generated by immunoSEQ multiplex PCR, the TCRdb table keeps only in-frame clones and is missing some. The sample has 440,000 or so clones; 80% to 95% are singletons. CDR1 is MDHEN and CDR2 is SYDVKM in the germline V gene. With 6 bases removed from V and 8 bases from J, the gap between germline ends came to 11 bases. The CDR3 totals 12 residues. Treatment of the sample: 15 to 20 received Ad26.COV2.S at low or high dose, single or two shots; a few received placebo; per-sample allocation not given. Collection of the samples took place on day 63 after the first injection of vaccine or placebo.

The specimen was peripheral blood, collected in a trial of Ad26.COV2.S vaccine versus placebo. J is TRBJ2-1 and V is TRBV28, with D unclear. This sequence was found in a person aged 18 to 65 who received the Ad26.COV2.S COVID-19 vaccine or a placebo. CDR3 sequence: CASSQSRDEQFF. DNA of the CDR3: TGTGCCAGCAGCCAGTCTAGGGATGAGCAGTTCTTC.